This T cell receptor (beta chain) was documented in a study of cytomegalovirus exposure and HLA in healthy donors. The PCR had 60 Vbeta and 13 Jbeta primers. Sequencing was performed with immunoSEQ multiplex PCR; in TCRdb, only in-frame clones are kept and a portion is missing. The data hold about 170,000 clones, with around 74% observed a single time. Study conclusions and caveats: Many donors shared some public TCRs, even though most TCR sequences were rare. Cytomegalovirus-associated status was assigned to around 160 TCR beta chains.

CDR1 is MNHEY and CDR2 is SVGAGI in the germline V gene. There are 13 residues in the CDR3. V dropped 5 bases and J dropped 5; count of bases not matched to a gene: 5. Regarding this clone: Its antigen is unidentified.

Each of the donors was a healthy bone marrow donor. This chain connects TRBV6-5 to TRBJ1-1; TRBD1 matches 7 bases. Sequencing was done on a sample of PBMCs. This TCR came from a female donor in good health and CMV-seronegative. CDR3 DNA sequence: TGTGCCAGCAGTGAACCAGGGGGAACTGAAGCTTTCTTT. It yields the protein CASSEPGGTEAFF.